This TCR beta chain was documented in a study of blood T cells in healthy people across ages. This CDR3 contains 11 residues. Germline assignment: CDR1 SGHKS and CDR2 YYEKEE (reference sequence). Trimming took off 0 bases at V and 15 bases at J, with 10 bases between the two ends. Study conclusions and caveats: A strong correlation was seen between TCR beta diversity and naive T cell percentage. It was the long-lived donors that had more naive CD4+ cells and higher diversity than aged donors. Researchers deemed the diversity estimates from one million T cells underestimates.

PCR was performed a second time for about 7 to 11 cycles using a sample-barcoded 5' primer and a J-beta primer mix. Tags on each cDNA molecule came from a template-switch adaptor with 12 random nucleotides. Via MiXCR, TCRdb re-called the 5' RACE reads, giving one row per CDR3 protein. The data contain around 1,000,000 distinct CDR3 sequences, around 25% of them singletons. As regards this clonotype: The antigen remains undetermined.

The sample was also reused in another study, on T cells of mothers and their children.

The genes are TRBV5-5 and TRBJ2-1; D ambiguous. The sequenced sample consisted of blood. The source of this sequence is a girl aged 2 to 9 in good health. The CDR3 reads CASSLVEVGFF. The CDR3 DNA is TGTGCCAGCAGCTTGGTAGAGGTGGGGTTCTTC.